This is a list of T cell receptor beta chains from one sample in a study of CD8 T cells in ankylosing spondylitis. TCRdb ran MiXCR on the 5' RACE reads and lists one entry per CDR3 protein. The table has 450,000 to 550,000 distinct CDR3 sequences, less than 6% seen once. The material sequenced was blood, either unsorted or a sorted T cell fraction (not recorded which). The receptor source for this set is a male donor with ankylosing spondylitis. Each CDR3 is given with its conserved first and last residue. D genes are given only for firm matches. Not all rows give a size; the values are once, few, many and, for expanded clones, a class.

>-|TRBV4-3|many|TRBJ2-1
CASSQDPFYNEQFF
TGCGCCAGCAGCCAAGACCCCTTCTACAATGAGCAGTTCTTC
>TRBD2|TRBV7-2|few|TRBJ2-7
CASSRTLAGGFDEQYF
TGTGCCAGCAGCCGGACTCTAGCGGGAGGGTTCGACGAGCAGTACTTC
>-|TRBV11-2|few|TRBJ1-6
CASTALQGRNSPLHF
TGTGCCAGCACCGCCCTACAGGGTAGGAATTCACCCCTCCACTTT
>-|TRBV29-1|many|TRBJ1-4
CSVEGGERNEKLFF
TGCAGCGTTGAGGGAGGGGAGCGTAATGAAAAACTGTTTTTT
>-|TRBV4-2|many|TRBJ2-1
CASSQDERASLSHEQFF
TGTGCCAGCAGCCAAGATGAAAGGGCTAGCCTTAGCCATGAGCAGTTCTTC
>-|TRBV5-6|many|TRBJ1-2
CASSGARGYGYTF
TGTGCCAGCAGCGGGGCCCGGGGGTATGGCTACACCTTC
>TRBD2|TRBV20-1|many|TRBJ2-7
CSANRAKRGAYEQYF
TGCAGTGCTAATAGGGCCAAGCGGGGGGCCTACGAGCAGTACTTC
>-|TRBV20-1|many|TRBJ1-1
CSALARGRNTEAFF
TGCAGTGCCCTGGCTCGGGGAAGGAACACTGAAGCTTTCTTT
>-|TRBV10-3|many|TRBJ2-1
CAISGQVSYNEQFF
TGTGCCATCAGTGGCCAGGTTTCCTACAATGAGCAGTTCTTC
>TRBD1|TRBV4-2|-|TRBJ2-7
CASSLVGQDASYEQYF
TGTGCCAGCAGCCTTGTCGGACAGGATGCCTCCTACGAGCAGTACTTC
>TRBD2|TRBV20-1|few|TRBJ2-1
CSASGRELSYNEQFF
TGCAGTGCTAGTGGGCGGGAGCTCTCCTACAATGAGCAGTTCTTC
>-|TRBV5-5|many|TRBJ2-7
CASSLWREQYF
TGTGCCAGCAGCTTATGGAGGGAGCAGTACTTC
>TRBD2|TRBV18|few|TRBJ2-7
CASSPGLAGATYEQYF
TGTGCCAGCTCACCGGGACTAGCGGGAGCCACCTACGAGCAGTACTTC
>TRBD1|TRBV5-1|many|TRBJ1-2
CASSGRTGGADGYTF
TGCGCCAGCAGCGGTCGGACAGGGGGCGCGGATGGCTACACCTTC
>-|TRBV5-1|-|TRBJ2-3
CASSLDGPPDTQYF
TGCGCCAGCAGCTTGGACGGCCCGCCAGATACGCAGTATTTT
>-|TRBV7-9|many|TRBJ1-6
CASSRDGSSTLHF
TGTGCCAGCAGCCGGGACGGCAGCAGCACCCTCCACTTT
>-|TRBV7-2|few|TRBJ2-7
CASSWEGRPYEQYF
TGTGCCAGCAGCTGGGAAGGGAGGCCCTACGAGCAGTACTTC
>-|TRBV29-1|few|TRBJ2-5
CSGRAETWETQYF
TGCAGCGGTCGCGCGGAGACATGGGAGACCCAGTACTTC
>-|TRBV7-2|many|TRBJ2-1
CASSFSTRGNEQFF
TGTGCCAGCAGTTTCTCAACCCGGGGCAATGAGCAGTTCTTC
>-|TRBV20-1|many|TRBJ2-5
CSASRGSQETQYF
TGCAGTGCTAGCCGGGGGTCCCAAGAGACCCAGTACTTC
>-|TRBV6-5|many|TRBJ2-7
CASSLLVNYEQYF
TGTGCCAGCAGTTTACTAGTGAACTACGAGCAGTACTTC
>TRBD1|TRBV2|few|TRBJ2-7
CASMGQGAGEQYF
TGTGCCAGCATGGGGCAGGGGGCCGGCGAGCAGTACTTC
>TRBD2|TRBV4-3|many|TRBJ2-7
CASSPRLAGVHEQYF
TGCGCCAGCAGCCCCCGACTAGCGGGAGTCCACGAGCAGTACTTC
>-|TRBV5-1|many|TRBJ2-7
CASSPSGGQIYEQYF
TGCGCCAGCAGCCCCTCCGGGGGACAGATCTACGAGCAGTACTTC
>-|TRBV6-1|few|TRBJ2-7
CASSALPAAYEQYF
TGTGCCAGCAGTGCTCTACCGGCCGCCTACGAGCAGTACTTC
>TRBD1|TRBV20-1|many|TRBJ1-5
CSAKTGTGQPQHF
TGCAGTGCCAAGACAGGGACGGGGCAGCCCCAGCATTTT